The sequence of this T cell receptor beta chain was determined in a study of blood T cell repertoires in COVID-19. In the study overall: The analysed material was cDNA or gDNA that came from T cells, B-cell-depleted T cells, or PBMCs.

Assay: immunoSEQ multiplex PCR; the TCRdb copy retains only in-frame clones and omits some. The sample consists of fewer than 40,000 clones, nearly 90% of them appearing once. Trimming left V 3 bases short and J 6 bases short, with 12 bases between. Germline V lookup: CDR1 MDHEN, CDR2 SYDVKM. This CDR3 has 14 residues. The receptor was derived from a man aged 55 to 69 with active COVID-19. The chain has TRBV28 and TRBJ1-5; TRBD1 might be the D (6 bases). The sequencing input was peripheral blood. In nucleotides, the CDR3 is TGTGCCAGCAGTTTCAGGGGTTTGGTTCAGCCCCAGCATTTT. As protein: CASSFRGLVQPQHF.